Below, 9 T cell receptor beta chains from the same sample are listed, as sequenced in a study of OX40 agonist ivuxolimab in advanced cancers. Sequenced by immunoSEQ multiplex PCR; TCRdb stores in-frame clones only, minus some. The table lists tens of thousands of clones, roughly nine tenths of them singletons, with roughly 2% in the top ten. Sequences were derived from CD4+ or CD8+ T cells sorted from blood, sampled in a trial of the OX40 agonist ivuxolimab. These receptors were collected from an adult with an advanced solid tumor such as melanoma, head and neck, liver or kidney cancer.

The V and J genes are TRBV7-8 and TRBJ2-7; unclear D gene. V was cut by 5 bases and J by 3 bases, with 11 bases left in between. The CDR3 consists of 13 residues. Germline-derived CDR1 and CDR2 are SGHVS and FQNEAQ. The CDR3 DNA sequence: TGTGCCAGCAGCCCTACCCTGAACTACGAGCAGTACTTC. Protein: CASSPTLNYEQYF.

The chain has TRBV7-6 and TRBJ2-1; D possibly corresponds to TRBD2 (6 bases). The V gene's germline CDR1 is SGHVS and CDR2 FNYEAQ. Trimming shortened V by 4 bases and J by 4 bases, and 17 bases separated the two germline ends. This CDR3 contains 16 residues. The CDR3 sequence: CASSYLLSSVYNEQFF. The CDR3 DNA reads TGTGCCAGCAGCTATCTTCTCTCTAGCGTATACAATGAGCAGTTCTTC.

On this clone itself: One junction end does not reproduce the germline sequence, and a read error may be involved. The rearrangement links TRBV7-7 to TRBJ2-7, with D hard to call. This CDR3 has 16 residues. Germline V gene sequence: CDR1 SSHAT, CDR2 FNYEAQ (reference sequence). The CDR3 DNA reads as TGTGCTAGCACAAAAGGGCCTGCTCCTATTACCTACGAGCAGTACTTC. This sequence encodes CASTKGPAPITYEQYF.

The chain is built from TRBV7-2 and TRBJ1-6, with D uncertain. This CDR3 comprises 16 residues. V dropped 5 bases and J dropped 8 bases, with 19 bases sitting between them. Germline CDR1 and CDR2: SGHTA and FQGNSA. CDR3 in DNA: TGTGCCAGCAGCACCCAGTCCGGACGGATCGATTCACCCCTCCACTTT. Its protein is CASSTQSGRIDSPLHF. Looking up the rest from reference TRBV7-2 and TRBJ1-6 gives the full variable domain: GAGVSQSPSNKVTEKGKDVELRCDPISGHTALYWYRQSLGQGLEFLIYFQGNSAPDKSGLPSDRFSAERTGGSVSTLTIQRTQQEDSAVYLCASSTQSGRIDSPLHFGNGTRLTVT.

The J gene is TRBJ2-1, the V gene TRBV6-1; TRBD2 aligns across 7 bases. The CDR3 length is 15 residues. V was pared by 1 base and J by 7 bases, with 7 bases of the junction left unmatched. Germline V gene sequence: CDR1 MNHNS, CDR2 SASEGT. DNA of the CDR3: TGTGCCAGCAGTGAAGGGGCGGGAGCGGGTAATGAGCAGTTCTTC. Translation gives CASSEGAGAGNEQFF.

DNA of the CDR3: TGCGCCAGCAGCTTGCAAGCGGTAACCGGGGAGCTGTTTTTT. This gives the protein CASSLQAVTGELFF. The chain uses TRBV5-1 and TRBJ2-2; TRBD2 is a possible D gene (5 bases). V lost 1 base and J 5 bases, leaving 9 bases between the germline ends. Germline V CDR1 and CDR2: SGHRS, YFSETQ. The CDR3 covers 14 residues.

V is TRBV7-2 and J is TRBJ2-7; D unresolved. Germline assignment: CDR1 SGHTA and CDR2 FQGNSA. Trimming took off 4 bases at V and 7 bases at J, with 11 bases between the two ends. The length of the CDR3 is 12 residues. CDR3 nucleotides: TGTGCCAGCAGCTCCTCGGGCCTGGAGCAGTACTTC. It encodes CASSSSGLEQYF.

V usage is TRBV6-1 and J usage is TRBJ2-7, with TRBD1 identical over 7 bases. With 1 base clipped from V and 2 bases from J, the junction kept 2 bases outside the gene matches. This CDR3 has 14 residues. Germline CDR1 reads MNHNS; CDR2 reads SASEGT. The CDR3 spells CASSEDRGTYEQYF. CDR3 bases: TGTGCCAGCAGTGAAGACAGGGGCACCTACGAGCAGTACTTC.

V is TRBV18 and J is TRBJ1-5, with TRBD1 matching over 8 bases. CDR3 length equals 13 residues. Losses at the gene ends were 4 bases for V and 5 bases for J; bases not matched to a gene: 1. Per germline, CDR1 KGHSH and CDR2 LQKENI. For the CDR3, the DNA is TGTGCCAGCTCACTACAGGGGGATCAGCCCCAGCATTTT. This codes for CASSLQGDQPQHF.